This T cell receptor beta chain was captured by sequencing in a study of brain T cells in children with intractable seizures. Study results and caveats: Pre-surgery blood may have been undersampled, hiding some clones.

The data were produced by immunoSEQ multiplex PCR, yet TCRdb's version contains in-frame clones alone and is incomplete. The sample records 100,000 to 120,000 clones, approximately 94% being singletons. The sample holds one count of this clone. Antigen: not known. The germline V gene has CDR1 MDHEN and CDR2 SYDVKM. CDR3 length: 17 amino acids. The trim removed 5 bases at V and 0 bases at J, leaving 9 bases unmatched. The TCR was taken from a boy less than two years old with hemimegalencephaly and intractable seizures. The sample consisted of peripheral blood, taken at surgery. V gene TRBV28 combines with J gene TRBJ2-2, with 7 bases fitting TRBD2. In DNA form, the CDR3 reads TGTGCCAGCAGTCCCCCAGCGGGGCATGCGAACACCGGGGAGCTGTTTTTT. Protein: CASSPPAGHANTGELFF.